The following is a TCR beta chain sequence with its context. Its cognate antigen has yet to be identified. The record has no base qualities; no much larger clone is one base away. The library was prepared using PCR. The sequencer was an Illumina HiSeq 2500. TCR libraries were prepared with molecular barcoding, using unique molecular identifiers to normalize TCRbeta repertoire quantification. TCRdb handled the public reads itself, with Q25 trimming in fastp and clone calling in MiXCR, and kept productive beta chains. Rows with a matching CDR3 protein are joined into one entry that keeps the most common DNA and genes. Present in this sample are fewer than 95,000 distinct CDR3 sequences, roughly an eighth of which were seen just once. Approximately 15% of the sample goes to the ten largest clones. This sample was taken from a study of T-cell reconstitution after alpha-beta-depleted transplantation in children (dated by TCRdb to the mid-2010s). Concerning the study at large: Using TCR repertoire profiling, the study quantitatively followed how T-cell immune reconstitution unfolded in children after TCRalphabeta/CD19-depleted allogeneic hematopoietic cell transplantation.

CDR1 and CDR2, looked up from the germline V gene (reference sequence), are SGHNT and YYREEE. The CDR3 numbers 15 residues from cysteine through phenylalanine. Of the read, only the CDR3 DNA is kept; its 45 bases are in frame from base 1. Trimming takes 4 bases from V and 7 bases from J, and the germline ends sit 17 bases apart. Here the chain combines TRBV5-4 and TRBJ1-4, with no D gene named confidently. The source material was PBMCs from the stem cell graft donor, sampled from the stem cell graft. This receptor was taken from a human donor who donated a stem cell graft to a child with inherited bone marrow failure. In nucleotide form, the sequence is TGTGCCAGCAGCGTATCTCTGGATACTGGTGAAAAACTGTTTTTT. The translation is CASSVSLDTGEKLFF.